Shown below are 14 T cell receptor beta chains from a single sample sequenced in a study of Ad26.COV2.S vaccination and SARS-CoV-2 variants. Treatment indicated: roughly 20 received Ad26.COV2.S at low or high dose, single or two shots; five or six received placebo; per-sample allocation not given. Following the first vaccine or placebo injection, samples were taken on day 63. Measured with immunoSEQ multiplex PCR; TCRdb has only the in-frame clones, and not every one. The sample records 300,000 to 350,000 clones, roughly 90% being singletons. The sample consisted of peripheral blood, taken in a trial of Ad26.COV2.S vaccine versus placebo. These receptors were taken from a person between 18 and 65 years old who received the Ad26.COV2.S COVID-19 vaccine or a placebo.

This clone was picked up a small number of times. V and J are TRBV4-1 and TRBJ1-6; 7 positions agree with TRBD1. Per germline, CDR1 MGHRA and CDR2 YSYEKL. This CDR3 is 14 amino acids long. V lost 4 bases to trimming and J lost 11 bases; unmatched junction nucleotides: 8. The CDR3 sequence is CASSPPGGRAPLHF. Written as DNA, the CDR3 is TGCGCCAGCAGCCCCCCAGGGGGAAGGGCACCCCTCCACTTT.

This rearrangement joins TRBV12-2 to TRBJ1-2; the table's D gene call, TRBD1, was not cross checked with the DNA. TRBV12-2 is marked as a pseudogene. The CDR3 length is 17 residues. This CDR3 is CASRLQESFFSNYGYTF. The CDR3 region has the DNA TGTGCAAGTCGGCTACAGGAATCCTTCTTTTCTAACTATGGCTACACCTTC.

V and J are TRBV12-5 and TRBJ2-5; no definite D call. This CDR3 comprises 16 residues. Germline assignment: CDR1 LGHNT and CDR2 FRNRAP. V shed 7 bases and J shed 2 bases, with 20 bases lying between them. This CDR3 reads CASAETPLTWQETQYF. The DNA of the CDR3 is TGTGCTAGTGCTGAAACCCCCCTTACCTGGCAAGAGACCCAGTACTTC.

This chain connects TRBV10-3 to TRBJ2-7, with 9 bases lining up with TRBD2. Germline CDR1 is ENHRY and CDR2 is SYGVKD. The J segment lost 3 bases and the V segment lost 4 bases, leaving 4 bases of the junction unmatched. This CDR3 contains 14 residues. CDR3 protein: CAISAAGGYYEQYV. As DNA, the CDR3 is TGTGCCATCAGTGCGGCGGGAGGGTACTACGAGCAGTACGTC.

This clone occurred once. J is TRBJ1-2 and V is TRBV27; D possibly corresponds to TRBD1 (6 bases). CDR1 and CDR2 from the germline V gene are MNHEY and SMNVEV (reference sequence). The CDR3 contains 13 residues. V dropped 4 bases and J dropped 6 bases, with 12 bases sitting between them. CDR3 amino acids: CASSYRERHGYTF. CDR3 sequence (DNA): TGTGCCAGCAGTTACAGGGAGAGGCATGGCTACACCTTC.

The V gene is TRBV28, the J gene TRBJ1-4; tentatively, D is TRBD1 (6 bases). The CDR3 spans 17 residues. The germline V gene encodes CDR1 MDHEN and CDR2 SYDVKM. The V and J ends lost 4 bases and 4 bases respectively, with 19 bases between them. The CDR3 sequence is CASSSDLQGSLNEKLFF. CDR3 sequence (DNA): TGTGCCAGCAGTTCGGATCTTCAGGGGAGCCTTAATGAAAAACTGTTTTTT.

The gene calls are TRBV9 and TRBJ2-3, with 7 bases aligning to TRBD1. The J segment lost 2 bases and the V segment lost 6 bases, leaving 9 bases of the junction unmatched. Looked up from germline, CDR1 is SGDLS and CDR2 is YYNGEE. This CDR3 comprises 15 residues. CDR3 residues: CASNWGQGDTDTQYF. CDR3 nucleotides: TGTGCCAGCAACTGGGGGCAGGGGGACACAGATACGCAGTATTTT. The full variable domain, its missing parts supplied by reference TRBV9 and TRBJ2-3, is DSGVTQTPKHLITATGQRVTLRCSPRSGDLSVYWYQQSLDQGLQFLIQYYNGEERAKGNILERFSAQQFPDLHSELNLSSLELGDSALYFCASNWGQGDTDTQYFGPGTRLTVL.

The chain employs TRBV12-5 and TRBJ2-7; 8 bases line up with TRBD1. CDR3 size: 15 residues. Germline-derived CDR1 and CDR2 are LGHNT and FRNRAP. V shed 0 bases, J shed 2 bases, and the junction held 3 bases outside the gene matches. CDR3 loop: CASGLVTGGAYEQYV. Here the CDR3 DNA reads TGTGCTAGTGGTTTGGTAACAGGGGGAGCCTACGAGCAGTACGTC.

This chain connects TRBV12-5 to TRBJ1-4, with D hard to call. V was clipped by 5 bases and J by 8 bases, with 15 bases between them. The germline gives CDR1 LGHNT, CDR2 FRNRAP. CDR3 length: 14 residues. CDR3 bases: TGTGCTAGTGGTCCCGGGCAGTCGGGGGAAAAACTGTTTTTT. This codes for CASGPGQSGEKLFF.

This chain joins TRBV6-5 and TRBJ1-6; D is ambiguous. Trimming shortened V by 3 bases and J by 5 bases, and 8 bases separated the two germline ends. Germline CDR1 is MNHEY and CDR2 is SVGAGI. The CDR3 runs to 14 residues. CDR3 in amino acids: CASSYGRNNSPLHF. The DNA for the CDR3 is TGTGCCAGCAGTTATGGCAGAAATAATTCACCCCTCCACTTT.

V is TRBV14 and J is TRBJ1-1, with TRBD1 as a possible D gene (6 bases). The CDR3 spans 15 residues. Trimming shortened V by 1 base and J by 5 bases, and 14 bases separated the two germline ends. Germline V gene lookup returns CDR1 SGHDN and CDR2 FVKESK. This chain's CDR3 is CASSQVPTGLTEAFF. In DNA, the CDR3 is TGTGCCAGCAGCCAAGTTCCTACAGGGCTAACTGAAGCTTTCTTT.

The J gene is TRBJ1-2, the V gene TRBV4-3; no clear D. V was shortened by 1 base and J by 3 bases, with 21 bases between the two germline ends. The germline V gene has CDR1 LGHNA and CDR2 YSLEER. The CDR3 runs to 18 residues. CDR3 nucleotides: TGCGCCAGCAGCCAAGGTCACCTAGCCGGTCGGGTGGACTATGGCTACACCTTC. Protein product: CASSQGHLAGRVDYGYTF.

The V call is TRBV12-3 or TRBV12-4, the J call TRBJ1-1; D unresolved. V lost 5 bases to trimming and J lost 6 bases, with 13 bases between them. This CDR3 has 13 amino acids. In nucleotides, the CDR3 is TGTGCCAGCAGTCCGACGGGTCCGGCTGAAGCTTTCTTT. Translation: CASSPTGPAEAFF.

This rearrangement joins TRBV19 to TRBJ1-1, with a tentative D call TRBD1 (5 bases). CDR1 and CDR2 (germline): LNHDA, SQIVND (reference sequence). This CDR3 is built from 15 residues. Trimming pared 7 bases from V and 1 base from J, leaving 16 bases between. CDR3 amino acids: CASNDKGRPNTEAFF. The CDR3 DNA sequence: TGTGCCAGTAACGACAAGGGACGGCCGAACACTGAAGCTTTCTTT.